This T cell receptor (beta chain) stems from a study of control samples from healthy donors and cancer patients. Clones were sequenced by immunoSEQ multiplex PCR, and TCRdb holds only the in-frame ones, with some missing. The sample gives 150,000 to 180,000 clones, approximately 94% of which show up once; 5.7% is in the top ten. Per the germline V gene, CDR1 is MNHEY and CDR2 is SVGEGT. This CDR3 has 20 residues. Trimming at V came to 5 bases and at J to 3 bases, leaving 15 bases not matched to a gene. Input material: blood. This sequence joins TRBV6-2 or TRBV6-3 and TRBJ2-4, with 14 bases that match TRBD2. The receptor was derived from a man in his forties or fifties in good health. This CDR3 is CASSLGLAGAQGRSKNIQYF. CDR3 DNA sequence: TGTGCCAGCAGTCTGGGACTAGCGGGGGCACAGGGAAGGAGCAAAAACATTCAGTACTTC.